The 32 T cell receptor beta chains given below trace back to one sample, sequenced in a study of T cell responses to AZD1222 COVID-19 vaccine. Produced via immunoSEQ multiplex PCR; TCRdb's table is partial and in-frame only. Found here are approximately 80,000 clones, 75% to 90% of them singletons; the top ten hold about 3.4%. The material was peripheral blood, obtained 28 days after the second AZD1222 dose. Receptor source: an adult who received the AZD1222 COVID-19 vaccine.

The V gene is TRBV6-5, the J gene TRBJ1-1; maybe TRBD1 (5 bases). There are 13 residues in the CDR3. The germline V gene encodes CDR1 MNHEY and CDR2 SVGAGI. V dropped 6 bases and J dropped 4 bases, with 12 bases sitting between them. The CDR3 DNA reads as TGTGCCAGCAGAAGGGACTACCGCACTGAAGCTTTCTTT. Its translation: CASRRDYRTEAFF.

V gene TRBV6-4 combines with J gene TRBJ1-2; possible D gene TRBD1, 5 bases. The germline gives CDR1 MRHNA, CDR2 SNTAGT. V shed 4 bases and J shed 7 bases, with 13 bases lying between them. The CDR3 runs 13 residues. Here the CDR3 reads CASSAGTVGGYTF. In DNA, the CDR3 is TGTGCCAGCAGTGCCGGGACGGTCGGTGGCTACACCTTC.

V usage is TRBV7-2 and J usage is TRBJ1-2; no firm D call. V was pared by 1 base and J by 4 bases, with 16 bases between. Per germline, CDR1 SGHTA and CDR2 FQGNSA. The CDR3 runs 16 residues. In DNA, the CDR3 is TGTGCCAGCAGCTTAGGATCGCTAGCGGACCCCTATGGCTACACCTTC. Protein sequence: CASSLGSLADPYGYTF.

This clone occurred once. This chain links TRBV3-1 (or the pseudogene TRBV3-2) with TRBJ2-5; TRBD2 agrees at 12 bases. The CDR3 sequence is 15 residues long. The junction had 5 bases not matched to a gene; V was cut back by 4 bases and J by 5 bases. The germline CDR1 and CDR2 sequences are LGHDT and YNNKEL (reference sequence). The CDR3 loop is CASSPQTSGGETQYF. The DNA for the CDR3 is TGTGCCAGCAGCCCCCAGACTAGCGGGGGCGAGACCCAGTACTTC.

This clone showed up just a few times. The chain combines TRBV24-1 with TRBJ1-3, with 7 bases identical to TRBD1. In germline, CDR1 is KGHDR, CDR2 SFDVKD. The CDR3 covers 15 residues. After removal of 1 base from V and 4 bases from J, the junction contained 3 bases not matched to a gene. In DNA, the CDR3 is TGTGCCACCAGTGATTTCAGGGGGTGGGGAAACACCATATATTTT. It encodes CATSDFRGWGNTIYF.

The chain combines TRBV29-1 with TRBJ2-2; TRBD2 matches at 11 bases. Germline CDR1 SQVTM, CDR2 ANQGSEA. The CDR3 is made up of 15 amino acids. Unmatched junction bases numbered 6, after V lost 7 bases and J lost 2 bases. CDR3 coding DNA: TGCAGCGCCGGGACTAGCGGCTTAAACACCGGGGAGCTGTTTTTT. This gives the protein CSAGTSGLNTGELFF.

V and J are TRBV24-1 and TRBJ1-2; maybe TRBD1 (6 bases). The CDR3 runs to 12 residues. Trimming pared 7 bases from V and 4 bases from J, leaving 9 bases between. CDR1 is KGHDR and CDR2 is SFDVKD in the germline V gene. The CDR3 DNA reads TGTGCCACCAGCGCGACAGGCTATGGCTACACCTTC. Its translation is CATSATGYGYTF.

The V and J genes are TRBV11-2 and TRBJ1-3; possible D gene TRBD1, 6 bases. Per the germline V gene, CDR1 is SGHAT and CDR2 is FQNNGV. The CDR3 loop spans 15 amino acids. Deletions cut 5 bases from V and 0 bases from J, with 11 bases between. DNA for the CDR3: TGTGCCAGCAGCGTTACAGGGAGCTCTGGAAACACCATATATTTT. Amino acid sequence: CASSVTGSSGNTIYF.

Only one count was recorded for this clone. The genes are TRBV27 and TRBJ2-1, with TRBD2 matching over 8 bases. CDR1 and CDR2 (germline): MNHEY, SMNVEV (reference sequence). Trimming took 6 bases from V and 8 from J; bases not matched to a gene: 9. This CDR3 has 14 amino acids. CDR3 region: CASRFKLADDEQFF. The CDR3 coding sequence is TGTGCCAGCAGGTTCAAACTAGCGGACGATGAGCAGTTCTTC.

This clone is labeled as medium-sized (0.01 to 0.1%). The chain has TRBV5-4 and TRBJ1-1; 9 bases are shared with TRBD1. This CDR3 is 15 amino acids long. CDR1 SGHNT and CDR2 YYREEE come from the germline V gene (reference sequence). After removal of 4 bases from V and 3 bases from J, the junction contained 7 bases not matched to a gene. The CDR3 region is CASSDGQGLDTEAFF. CDR3 nucleotide sequence: TGTGCCAGCAGCGATGGACAGGGGTTGGACACTGAAGCTTTCTTT.

The chain joins TRBV7-9 to TRBJ1-4, with 8 positions matching TRBD1. Germline CDR1 is SEHNR and CDR2 is FQNEAQ (reference sequence). The CDR3 spans 14 residues. Unmatched junction bases numbered 6, after V lost 5 bases and J lost 7 bases. CDR3 DNA sequence: TGTGCCAGCAGCCCCGGACAGGGCCGTGAAAAACTGTTTTTT. Translation gives CASSPGQGREKLFF.

This CDR3 reads CASRGGNTEAFF. CDR3 sequence (DNA): TGTGCCAGCAGGGGAGGGAACACTGAAGCTTTCTTT. The chain couples TRBV6-5 to TRBJ1-1; unclear D gene. The germline V gene encodes CDR1 MNHEY and CDR2 SVGAGI. V lost 6 bases and J lost 1, with 6 bases in between. CDR3 size: 12 residues.

V and J are TRBV7-2 and TRBJ2-7; D is uncertain. The CDR3 sequence is 12 residues long. V was shortened by 7 bases and J by 1 base, with 8 bases between the two germline ends. Germline V CDR1 and CDR2: SGHTA, FQGNSA. CDR3 amino acids: CASISRSYEQYF. DNA of the CDR3: TGTGCCAGCATCTCTAGATCCTACGAGCAGTACTTC.

The chain combines TRBV7-9 with TRBJ2-3; D is possibly TRBD1 or TRBD2 (5 bases each). Trimming shortened V by 1 base and J by 2 bases, and 7 bases separated the two germline ends. The CDR3 extends over 14 amino acids. Germline CDR1 SEHNR, CDR2 FQNEAQ (reference sequence). This CDR3 reads CASSLGGITDTQYF. The DNA of the CDR3 is TGTGCCAGCAGCTTAGGGGGGATCACAGATACGCAGTATTTT.

In regard to this clone: The limits of the CDR3 on the DNA are not certain, so only TCRdb's listed CDR3 is given. The CDR3 here is CARSWRWASGSHEQYF. The chain couples TRBV7-5 to TRBJ2-7; the DNA was not used to check the table's D call, TRBD2. TRBV7-5 counts as a pseudogene. The CDR3 totals 16 residues, both ends included.

The rearrangement links TRBV5-6 to TRBJ2-3, with no clear D. The CDR3 has 14 residues. V lost 1 base and J 0 bases, leaving 6 bases between the germline ends. From germline, CDR1 is SGHDT and CDR2 YYEEEE. Here the CDR3 reads CASSLRRSTDTQYF. CDR3 sequence (DNA): TGTGCCAGCAGCTTGAGGCGGAGCACAGATACGCAGTATTTT.

The genes are TRBV28 and TRBJ2-6; 7 bases align to TRBD2. This CDR3 comprises 15 residues. Germline CDR1 is MDHEN and CDR2 is SYDVKM. The V gene end was trimmed by 6 bases and the J gene end by 0 bases; junction bases not matched to a gene: 2. CDR3 DNA sequence: TGTGCCAGCAGGGGCGGGGGCTCTGGGGCCAACGTCCTGACTTTC. Amino acid sequence: CASRGGGSGANVLTF.

The V and J genes are TRBV5-1 and TRBJ1-1; D gene unclear. Trimming cost V 1 base and J 1 base, with 11 bases left between them. Per the germline V gene, CDR1 is SGHRS and CDR2 is YFSETQ. The CDR3 covers 15 residues. CDR3 nucleotides: TGCGCCAGCAGCTTGTTGTCCTTTGGGAACACTGAAGCTTTCTTT. Translated: CASSLLSFGNTEAFF. Variable domain in full (rest from reference TRBV5-1 and TRBJ1-1): KAGVTQTPRYLIKTRGQQVTLSCSPISGHRSVSWYQQTPGQGLQFLFEYFSETQRNKGNFPGRFSGRQFSNSRSEMNVSTLELGDSALYLCASSLLSFGNTEAFFGQGTRLTVV.

V is TRBV25-1 and J is TRBJ1-2, with D possibly matching TRBD1 (6 bases). Trimming shortened V by 5 bases and J by 3 bases, and 19 bases separated the two germline ends. CDR3 size: 16 residues. Germline CDR1 reads MGHDK; CDR2 reads SYGVNS. CDR3 loop: CASSSPGTSTHYGYTF. Here the CDR3 DNA reads TGTGCCAGCAGTTCTCCCGGGACAAGCACCCACTATGGCTACACCTTC.

V and J are TRBV27 and TRBJ1-5; 7 bases are shared with TRBD1. The CDR3 totals 11 residues. V was pared by 4 bases and J by 15 bases, with 6 bases of the junction left unmatched. Germline CDR1 and CDR2: MNHEY and SMNVEV (reference sequence). As DNA, the CDR3 is TGTGCCAGCAGTTGGGACAGTGGCCCGCATTTT. Protein: CASSWDSGPHF.

CDR3 region: CASSIGGATPTYEQYF. The CDR3 DNA reads TGTGCCAGTAGTATAGGGGGGGCCACACCGACCTACGAGCAGTACTTC. The chain uses TRBV19 and TRBJ2-7, with D tentatively TRBD1 or TRBD2 (6 bases each). This CDR3 is 16 amino acids long. The V end lost 1 base, the J end lost 2 bases, and 15 bases lay between the germline ends. The V gene's germline CDR1 is LNHDA and CDR2 SQIVND (reference sequence).

The chain couples TRBV6-2 or TRBV6-3 to TRBJ1-5; no clear D gene. In germline, CDR1 is MNHEY, CDR2 SVGEGT. V shed 5 bases and J shed 5 bases, with 10 bases lying between them. CDR3 length equals 13 residues. The CDR3: CASSIHRDQPQHF. CDR3 nucleotide sequence: TGTGCCAGCAGTATCCATCGGGATCAGCCCCAGCATTTT.

This chain connects TRBV11-1 to TRBJ2-3; tentative D call: TRBD2 (5 bases). The ends were cut back, 5 bases at V and 3 bases at J, with 12 bases in the middle. This CDR3 has 14 amino acids. Germline V CDR1 and CDR2: SGHAT, FQDESV (reference sequence). CDR3 sequence: CASSPRRSTDTQYF. CDR3 in DNA: TGTGCCAGCAGCCCTAGGAGGAGTACAGATACGCAGTATTTT.

This clone has only one observation. The gene calls are TRBV28 and TRBJ2-5; D is perhaps TRBD2 (5 bases). CDR3 size: 13 residues. Germline V lookup: CDR1 MDHEN, CDR2 SYDVKM. V was shortened by 3 bases and J by 3 bases, with 8 bases between the two germline ends. The CDR3 loop reads CASSLHGEETQYF. The CDR3 DNA reads as TGTGCCAGCAGTTTGCACGGGGAAGAGACCCAGTACTTC.

V usage is TRBV7-2 and J usage is TRBJ1-3; TRBD1 is a possible D gene (6 bases). There are 15 residues in the CDR3. Trimming stripped 5 bases from V and 4 bases from J, with 15 bases between. Germline loops: CDR1 SGHTA, CDR2 FQGNSA. CDR3 DNA sequence: TGTGCCAGCAGCCCTGGTGGGGGCTCCGGAAACACCATATATTTT. Protein sequence: CASSPGGGSGNTIYF.

The J gene is TRBJ2-7, the V gene TRBV7-6; 8 bases agree with TRBD1. The germline V gene has CDR1 SGHVS and CDR2 FNYEAQ. V was clipped by 0 bases and J by 3 bases; unmatched bases: 7. This CDR3 region has 16 residues. This CDR3 reads CASSLASAGGDYEQYF. Written as DNA, the CDR3 is TGTGCCAGCAGCTTAGCGTCGGCAGGGGGCGACTACGAGCAGTACTTC.

J is TRBJ2-1 and V is TRBV11-2, with D possibly being TRBD2 (5 bases). The V gene lost 4 bases and the J gene lost 0 bases, with 16 bases spanning the gap. This CDR3 has 17 amino acids. Germline CDR1 reads SGHAT; CDR2 reads FQNNGV. CDR3 amino acids: CASSSLGGQSSYNEQFF. CDR3 DNA: TGTGCCAGCAGCTCCCTGGGCGGGCAGAGCTCCTACAATGAGCAGTTCTTC.

The gene calls are TRBV30 and TRBJ1-5; TRBD1 aligns across 8 bases. The V segment lost 3 bases and the J segment 15 bases; nucleotides outside the gene matches: 19. Germline V lookup: CDR1 GTSNPN, CDR2 SVGIG (reference sequence). This CDR3 is built from 15 residues. CDR3 DNA sequence: TGTGCCTGGAGCGACCGAACAGGGGGATATCAATCACGGCATTTT. This sequence encodes CAWSDRTGGYQSRHF.

This sequence joins TRBV27 and TRBJ1-6, with TRBD1 as a possible D gene (5 bases). V was pared by 5 bases and J by 10 bases, with 12 bases between. The CDR3 runs to 13 residues. Germline lookup yields CDR1 MNHEY and CDR2 SMNVEV (reference sequence). CDR3 in amino acids: CASSPQTVSPLHF. CDR3 DNA sequence: TGTGCCAGCAGTCCTCAGACAGTATCACCCCTCCACTTT.

The chain carries TRBV6-5 and TRBJ2-5; D is perhaps TRBD2 (6 bases). V lost 6 bases to trimming and J lost 7 bases, with 9 bases between them. The CDR3 extends over 11 amino acids. Germline V CDR1 and CDR2: MNHEY, SVGAGI. CDR3 in amino acids: CASRRRGTQYF. CDR3 DNA sequence: TGTGCCAGCAGAAGGCGGGGGACCCAGTACTTC.

The genes are TRBV12-3 or TRBV12-4 and TRBJ2-7; weak D call: TRBD2 (5 bases). V was cut by 6 bases and J by 9 bases, with 9 bases left in between. The CDR3 is made up of 10 amino acids. The CDR3 region is CASSSGRQYF. The CDR3 bases are TGTGCCAGCAGCTCGGGAAGGCAGTACTTC.

The CDR3 sequence: CSASPRDEQFF. The CDR3 DNA reads as TGCAGTGCAAGCCCCAGGGATGAGCAGTTCTTC. V usage is TRBV20-1 and J usage is TRBJ2-1; a possible D gene is TRBD1 (5 bases). The CDR3 is 11 amino acids. V dropped 6 bases and J dropped 8 bases, with 11 bases sitting between them. Germline CDR1 is DFQATT and CDR2 is SNEGSKA (reference sequence).